This TCR beta chain was recovered during a study of control samples from healthy donors and cancer patients. Data came from immunoSEQ multiplex PCR; TCRdb stores just in-frame clones and leaves some out. The data show over 150,000 clones, around 94% seen once. CDR3 length equals 16 residues. The ends were cut back, 1 base at V and 8 bases at J, with 18 bases in the middle. In germline, CDR1 is SGHTA, CDR2 FQGNSA. The clonotype comes from a man aged 55 to 70 with colorectal cancer. The chain has TRBV7-2 and TRBJ2-4; D call uncertain. The sequenced material came from PBMCs. CDR3 DNA: TGTGCCAGCAGCTTAGTCCCCCTATCGGCAAAGCACATTCAGTACTTC. This gives the protein CASSLVPLSAKHIQYF.